Shown below are 14 T cell receptor beta chains from a single sample sequenced in a study of cytomegalovirus exposure and HLA in healthy donors. It was with 60 Vbeta and 13 Jbeta primers that the PCR ran. Clones were sequenced by immunoSEQ multiplex PCR, and TCRdb holds only the in-frame ones, with some missing. The sample includes some 150,000 clones, around three quarters of them seen just once. Sequencing was done on a sample of PBMCs. All receptors come from a woman aged 45 to 65 in good health and CMV-seronegative.

The chain combines TRBV11-2 with TRBJ2-3, with TRBD2 matching 8 bases. This CDR3 comprises 14 residues. The germline V gene encodes CDR1 SGHAT and CDR2 FQNNGV. The V segment lost 1 base and the J segment 6 bases; nucleotides outside the gene matches: 3. CDR3 nucleotides: TGTGCCAGCAGCTTAGCGGGAGGGAGGGATACGCAGTATTTT. Translation gives CASSLAGGRDTQYF. The full variable domain, with the rest looked up from reference TRBV11-2 and TRBJ2-3, is EAGVAQSPRYKIIEKRQSVAFWCNPISGHATLYWYQQILGQGPKLLIQFQNNGVVDDSQLPKDRFSAERLKGVDSTLKIQPAKLEDSAVYLCASSLAGGRDTQYFGPGTRLTVL.

This clone was observed once. The chain is built from TRBV27 and TRBJ2-2; TRBD1 might be the D (6 bases). Trimming cost V 2 bases and J 4 bases, with 11 bases left between them. The CDR3 has 15 residues. The V gene's germline CDR1 is MNHEY and CDR2 SMNVEV (reference sequence). CDR3 residues: CASSLVQGITGELFF. The CDR3 DNA follows: TGTGCCAGCAGTTTAGTACAGGGAATCACCGGGGAGCTGTTTTTT.

As for this clone: The CDR3 does not close with the conserved phenylalanine or tryptophan, likely indicating a read error. This chain connects TRBV28 to TRBJ1-2, with TRBD1 matching over 7 bases. V was clipped by 5 bases and J by 3 bases; unmatched bases: 12. The CDR3 runs to 16 residues. Per germline, CDR1 MDHEN and CDR2 SYDVKM. The CDR3 reads CASSDRTGASDYGYTL. In DNA, the CDR3 is TGTGCCAGCAGTGATCGCACAGGGGCCTCTGACTATGGCTACACCCTC.

V is TRBV29-1 and J is TRBJ1-3; 8 positions match TRBD1. Trimming cost V 1 base and J 6 bases; bases outside gene matches: 5. Germline lookup yields CDR1 SQVTM and CDR2 ANQGSEA. There are 14 residues in the CDR3. The CDR3 here is CSVEAPGGPNTIYF. The CDR3 nucleotides read TGCAGCGTTGAAGCCCCAGGGGGCCCAAACACCATATATTTT.

A remark on this clone: One junction end does not reproduce the germline sequence, and a read error may be involved. The chain has TRBV7-2 and TRBJ2-2; TRBD2 aligns across 8 bases. The CDR3 consists of 15 residues. In germline, CDR1 is SGHTA, CDR2 FQGNSA. This CDR3 reads CASGPRLAGTEELFF. CDR3 nucleotides: TGTGCCAGCGGACCCCGCCTAGCGGGCACCGAGGAGCTGTTTTTT.

The chain carries TRBV6-1 and TRBJ1-2; D not resolved. This CDR3 region has 12 residues. From germline, CDR1 is MNHNS and CDR2 SASEGT. Trimming removed 8 bases at V and 2 bases at J, with 9 bases between. This chain's CDR3 is CASYTLNYGYTF. CDR3 in DNA: TGTGCCAGCTACACGTTGAACTATGGCTACACCTTC.

CDR3 protein: CASSSGYGYTF. The CDR3 nucleotides are TGTGCCAGCAGTTCAGGGTACGGCTACACCTTC. V usage is TRBV6-5 and J usage is TRBJ1-2; a possible D gene is TRBD1 (5 bases). V lost 4 bases and J lost 8, with 8 bases in between. This CDR3 spans 11 amino acids. Germline loops: CDR1 MNHEY, CDR2 SVGAGI.

The rearrangement joins TRBV5-4 to TRBJ2-7; TRBD1 matches at 11 bases. The length of the CDR3 is 13 residues. Germline-derived CDR1 and CDR2 are SGHNT and YYREEE (reference sequence). Trimming at V came to 5 bases and at J to 6 bases, leaving 4 bases not matched to a gene. The CDR3 spells CASSPGTGGEQYF. The CDR3 coding sequence is TGTGCCAGCAGTCCCGGGACAGGGGGCGAGCAGTACTTC. Based on the CDR3 plus reference TRBV5-4 and TRBJ2-7, the full variable domain is ETGVTQSPTHLIKTRGQQVTLRCSSQSGHNTVSWYQQALGQGPQFIFQYYREEENGRGNFPPRFSGLQFPNYSSELNVNALELDDSALYLCASSPGTGGEQYFGPGTRLTVT.

The chain has TRBV9 and TRBJ2-1; TRBD2 matches 7 bases. The CDR3 runs to 14 residues. The germline V gene encodes CDR1 SGDLS and CDR2 YYNGEE. J was trimmed by 1 base and V by 3 bases; bases with no gene match: 1. As DNA, the CDR3 is TGTGCCAGCAGCGGGGGACTATCCTACAATGAGCAGTTCTTC. Translated: CASSGGLSYNEQFF.

The table lists this clone with a few counts. The chain uses TRBV29-1 and TRBJ2-7; TRBD1 agrees at 9 bases. This CDR3 has 14 amino acids. Germline values: CDR1 SQVTM, CDR2 ANQGSEA. V gave up 3 bases and J gave up 0 bases; unmatched junction bases: 3. CDR3 amino acids: CSVEGTGTSYEQYF. The CDR3 DNA follows: TGCAGCGTTGAGGGGACAGGGACCTCCTACGAGCAGTACTTC.

The chain carries TRBV5-6 and TRBJ2-1; 12 bases align to TRBD2. Germline V lookup: CDR1 SGHDT, CDR2 YYEEEE. This CDR3 spans 19 amino acids. Trimming took 2 bases from V and 4 from J; bases not matched to a gene: 13. The chain's CDR3 is CASSFSFLETSGGYNEQFF. CDR3 coding DNA: TGTGCCAGCAGCTTCTCGTTCTTGGAGACTAGCGGGGGATACAATGAGCAGTTCTTC. Full variable domain (rest looked up from reference TRBV5-6 and TRBJ2-1): DAGVTQSPTHLIKTRGQQVTLRCSPKSGHDTVSWYQQALGQGPQFIFQYYEEEERQRGNFPDRFSGHQFPNYSSELNVNALLLGDSALYLCASSFSFLETSGGYNEQFFGPGTRLTVL.

V usage is TRBV9 and J usage is TRBJ2-3; 8 bases agree with TRBD2. CDR3 length: 19 residues. After removal of 0 bases from V and 0 bases from J, the junction contained 12 bases not matched to a gene. Per the germline V gene, CDR1 is SGDLS and CDR2 is YYNGEE. In DNA form, the CDR3 reads TGTGCCAGCAGCGTAGGGCGGCGGGGGGTCCCCTCTAGCACAGATACGCAGTATTTT. Its translation is CASSVGRRGVPSSTDTQYF.

This sequence joins TRBV5-5 and TRBJ1-2, with D perhaps TRBD1 (5 bases). Trimming removed 0 bases from V and 7 bases from J, with 16 bases in between. The length of the CDR3 is 15 residues. Germline CDR1 and CDR2: SGHKS and YYEKEE (reference sequence). CDR3 DNA: TGTGCCAGCAGCTTGGAGAGTGCAGGGATGGGTGGCTACACCTTC. It translates to CASSLESAGMGGYTF.

This rearrangement joins TRBV29-1 to TRBJ1-1; D not certain. The CDR3 is 15 amino acids. Deletions cut 7 bases from V and 4 bases from J, with 22 bases between. Germline V gene lookup returns CDR1 SQVTM and CDR2 ANQGSEA. The DNA of the CDR3 is TGCAGCGCCCGATCTCGAATAGAACGGGGCACTGAAGCTTTCTTT. Amino acid sequence: CSARSRIERGTEAFF. The entire variable domain, with the rest obtained from reference TRBV29-1 and TRBJ1-1, is as follows: SAVISQKPSRDICQRGTSLTIQCQVDSQVTMMFWYRQQPGQSLTLIATANQGSEATYESGFVIDKFPISRPNLTFSTLTVSNMSPEDSSIYLCSARSRIERGTEAFFGQGTRLTVV.